This paragraph covers one T cell receptor beta chain sequence. The sample originates from a study of blood T cell repertoires in COVID-19. Study at large: The origin of the acute and convalescent COVID-19 samples was the United States, Italy and Spain. Sources were T cells, B-cell-depleted T cells, or PBMCs; the material itself was cDNA or gDNA.

Original processing methods: Estimated nucleated cell counts came from reference gene primer amplification. The protocol was immunoSEQ multiplex PCR, while the TCRdb copy is restricted to in-frame clones and leaves out a portion. V and J calls and clone size follow that table, whereas D and trimming were derived from the DNA. The table includes about 110,000 clones, approximately 86% detected once. The material sequenced was peripheral blood. This receptor was identified in a woman aged 50 to 60 with active or convalescent COVID-19.

CDR3 DNA: TGCGCCAGCAGCCCGGGACAGGCTACAACCTACGAGCAGTACTTC. Translation: CASSPGQATTYEQYF. The gene calls are TRBV5-1 and TRBJ2-7; 8 bases are a match to TRBD1. CDR1 and CDR2 (germline): SGHRS, YFSETQ. V trimming: 4 bases; J trimming: 2 bases; junction bases outside the gene matches: 8. This CDR3 comprises 15 residues.